The T cell receptor (beta chain) described here comes from a study of T cell repertoires in cytomegalovirus infection. As for the study in general: From public TCR beta signatures came an indication of both CMV infection and matching HLA type.

The ends were cut back, 6 bases at V and 3 bases at J, with 14 bases in the middle. Germline V gene sequence: CDR1 MNHGY, CDR2 SAAAGT. This CDR3 region has 15 residues. TCRdb re-called the reads through MiXCR, storing one row per CDR3 protein. The sample consists of a few hundred thousand distinct CDR3 sequences, less than 30% of them appearing once. Study-level findings and limits: The ex vivo response showed dominance by HLA-C-restricted CMV-specific TCR beta clonotypes. Based on cumulative public TCR beta family frequency, carriers of CMV plus the relevant HLA were identified.

Concerning this clonotype itself: Antigen unknown.

The chain uses TRBV6-8 and TRBJ1-4; a weak D match, TRBD1 (5 bases). The TCR originated in a human donor in good health (CMV status not recorded). Some clones in this sample may be carry-over from other donors' samples. Sample: PBMCs. The CDR3 bases are TGTGCCAGCAGCCGTTCCGTGGGGCCTAATGAAAAACTGTTTTTT. Translation gives CASSRSVGPNEKLFF.